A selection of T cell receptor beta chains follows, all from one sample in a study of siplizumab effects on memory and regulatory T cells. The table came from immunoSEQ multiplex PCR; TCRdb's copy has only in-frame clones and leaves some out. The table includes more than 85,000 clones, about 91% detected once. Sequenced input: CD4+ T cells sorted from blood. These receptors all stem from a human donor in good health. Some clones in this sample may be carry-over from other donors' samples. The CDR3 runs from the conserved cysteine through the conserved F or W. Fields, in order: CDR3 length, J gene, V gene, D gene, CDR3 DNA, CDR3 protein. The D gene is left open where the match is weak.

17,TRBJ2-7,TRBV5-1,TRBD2,TGCGCCAGCGCGGTTACGCCAGGGACTAGCGGGAGTTATGAGCAGTACTTC,CASAVTPGTSGSYEQYF
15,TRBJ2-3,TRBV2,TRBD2,TGTGCCAGCAGTGGGACTAGATCTAGCACAGATACGCAGTATTTT,CASSGTRSSTDTQYF
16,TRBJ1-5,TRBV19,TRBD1,TGTGCCAGTAGTATAAACAGGGGGCTCGGTAATCAGCCCCAGCATTTT,CASSINRGLGNQPQHF
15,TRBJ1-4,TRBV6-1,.,TGTGCCAGCAGCCCCGGCTGGAAAACTAATGAAAAACTGTTTTTT,CASSPGWKTNEKLFF
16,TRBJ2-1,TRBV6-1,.,TGTGCCAGCAGTGAATACTTAGACAGCTCCTACAATGAGCAGTTCTTC,CASSEYLDSSYNEQFF
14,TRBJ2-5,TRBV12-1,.,TGTGCCAGCAGCTTTTCGCGGGGAGGGGAGACCCAGTACTTC,CASSFSRGGETQYF
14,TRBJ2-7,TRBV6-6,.,TGTGCCAGCAGGCCCGGTACCACTACTTCCGAGCAGTACTTC,CASRPGTTTSEQYF
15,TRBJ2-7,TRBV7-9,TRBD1,TGTGCCAGCAGCCTTTCCGGGACAGGGATGGTCGAGCAGTACTTC,CASSLSGTGMVEQYF
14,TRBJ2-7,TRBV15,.,TGTGCCACCAGCAGAGAAGGGGGACCCTACGAGCAGTACTTC,CATSREGGPYEQYF
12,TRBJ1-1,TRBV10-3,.,TGTGCCATCAGTGCTCGGGGGGCAGAAGCTTTCTTT,CAISARGAEAFF
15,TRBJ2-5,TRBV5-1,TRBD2,TGCGCCAGCAAAGCCGGGACTAGCGGGTCAGAGACCCAGTACTTC,CASKAGTSGSETQYF
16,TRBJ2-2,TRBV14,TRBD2,TGTGCCAGCAGACCGGGGACTAGCCGAAACACCGGGGAGCTGTTTTTT,CASRPGTSRNTGELFF